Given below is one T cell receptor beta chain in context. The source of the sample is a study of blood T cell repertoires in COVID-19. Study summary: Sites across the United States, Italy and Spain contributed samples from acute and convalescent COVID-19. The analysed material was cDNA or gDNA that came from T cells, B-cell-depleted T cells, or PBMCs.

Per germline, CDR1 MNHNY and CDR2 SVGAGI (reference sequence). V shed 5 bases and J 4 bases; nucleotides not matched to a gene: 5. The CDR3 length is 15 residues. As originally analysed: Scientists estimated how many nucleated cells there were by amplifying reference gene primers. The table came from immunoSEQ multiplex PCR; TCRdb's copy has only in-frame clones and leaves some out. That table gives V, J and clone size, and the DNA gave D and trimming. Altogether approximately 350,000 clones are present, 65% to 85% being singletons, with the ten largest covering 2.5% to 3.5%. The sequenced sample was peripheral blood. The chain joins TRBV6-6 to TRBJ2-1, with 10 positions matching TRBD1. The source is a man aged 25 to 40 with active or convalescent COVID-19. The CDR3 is CASSQGTGEYNEQFF. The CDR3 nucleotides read TGTGCCAGCAGTCAAGGGACAGGGGAATACAATGAGCAGTTCTTC.